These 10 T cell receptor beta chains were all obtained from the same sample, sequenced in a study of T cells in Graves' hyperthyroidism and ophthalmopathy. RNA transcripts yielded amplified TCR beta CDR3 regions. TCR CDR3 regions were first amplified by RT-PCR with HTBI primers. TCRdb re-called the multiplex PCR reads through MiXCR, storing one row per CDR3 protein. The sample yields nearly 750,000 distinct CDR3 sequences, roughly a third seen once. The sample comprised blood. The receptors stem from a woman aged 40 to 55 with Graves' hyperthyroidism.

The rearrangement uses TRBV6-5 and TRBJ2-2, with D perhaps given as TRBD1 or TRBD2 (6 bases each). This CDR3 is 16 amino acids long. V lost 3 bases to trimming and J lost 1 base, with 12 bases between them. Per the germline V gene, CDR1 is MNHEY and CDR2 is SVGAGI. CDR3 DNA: TGTGCCAGCAGTTATTCGGGGGCGCGGAACACCGGGGAGCTGTTTTTT. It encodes CASSYSGARNTGELFF.

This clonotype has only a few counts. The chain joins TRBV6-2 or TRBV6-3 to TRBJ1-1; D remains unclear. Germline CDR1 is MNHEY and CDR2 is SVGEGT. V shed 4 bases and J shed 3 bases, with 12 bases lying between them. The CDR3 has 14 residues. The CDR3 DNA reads TGTGCCAGCAGTTTTGGCTTTGAGGACACTGAAGCTTTCTTT. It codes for CASSFGFEDTEAFF.

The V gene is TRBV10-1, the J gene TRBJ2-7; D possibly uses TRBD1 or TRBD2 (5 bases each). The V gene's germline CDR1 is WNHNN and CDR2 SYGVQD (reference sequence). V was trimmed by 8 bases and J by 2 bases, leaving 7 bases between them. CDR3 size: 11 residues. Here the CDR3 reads CASGGAYEQYF. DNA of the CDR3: TGCGCCAGCGGGGGTGCCTACGAGCAGTACTTC.

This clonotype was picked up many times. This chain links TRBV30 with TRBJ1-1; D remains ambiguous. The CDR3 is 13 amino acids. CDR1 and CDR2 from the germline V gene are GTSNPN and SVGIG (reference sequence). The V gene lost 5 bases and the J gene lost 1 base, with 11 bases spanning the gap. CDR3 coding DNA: TGTGCCTGGTCAGCGATTGGGAACACTGAAGCTTTCTTT. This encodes CAWSAIGNTEAFF.

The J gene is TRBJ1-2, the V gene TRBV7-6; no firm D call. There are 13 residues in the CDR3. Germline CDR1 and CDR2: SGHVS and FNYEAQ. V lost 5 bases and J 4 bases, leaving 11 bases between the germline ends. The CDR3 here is CASSVGSSYGYTF. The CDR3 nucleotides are TGTGCCAGCAGCGTTGGGTCCAGCTATGGCTACACCTTC.

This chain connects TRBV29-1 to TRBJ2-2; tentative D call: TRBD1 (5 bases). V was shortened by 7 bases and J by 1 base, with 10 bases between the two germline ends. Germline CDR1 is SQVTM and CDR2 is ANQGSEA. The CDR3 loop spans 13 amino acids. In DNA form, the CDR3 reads TGCAGCGGCGGAACAGGGAACACCGGGGAGCTGTTTTTT. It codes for CSGGTGNTGELFF.

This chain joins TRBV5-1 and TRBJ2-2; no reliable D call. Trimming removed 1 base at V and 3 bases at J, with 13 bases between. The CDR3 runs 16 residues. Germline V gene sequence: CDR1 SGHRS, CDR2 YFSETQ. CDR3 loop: CASSLSLRADTGELFF. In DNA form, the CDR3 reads TGCGCCAGCAGCTTGTCTTTACGGGCAGACACCGGGGAGCTGTTTTTT.

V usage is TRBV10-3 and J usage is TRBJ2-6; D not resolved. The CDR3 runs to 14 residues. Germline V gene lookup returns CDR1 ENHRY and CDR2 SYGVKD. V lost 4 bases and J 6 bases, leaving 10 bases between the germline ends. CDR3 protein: CAISVDVVANVLTF. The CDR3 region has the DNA TGTGCCATCAGTGTCGATGTGGTGGCCAACGTCCTGACTTTC.

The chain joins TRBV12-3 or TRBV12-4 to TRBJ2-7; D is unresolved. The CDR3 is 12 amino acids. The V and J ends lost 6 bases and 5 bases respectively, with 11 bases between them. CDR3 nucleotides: TGTGCCAGCAGAAATAGTGAAAACGAGCAGTACTTC. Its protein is CASRNSENEQYF.

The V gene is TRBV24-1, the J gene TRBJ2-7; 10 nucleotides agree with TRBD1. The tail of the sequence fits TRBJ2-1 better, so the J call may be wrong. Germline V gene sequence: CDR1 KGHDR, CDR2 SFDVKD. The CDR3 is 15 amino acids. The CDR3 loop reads CATSDGDRGRGEQFF. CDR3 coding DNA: TGTGCCACCAGTGATGGGGACAGGGGACGCGGTGAGCAGTTCTTC.